A single sample is the source of the 9 T cell receptor beta chains below, sequenced in a study of monozygotic twins with inflammatory bowel disease. TCRdb re-called the 5' RACE reads, yielding one record per CDR3 amino acid sequence without DNA. This table lists roughly 160,000 distinct CDR3 sequences. Sequencing used blood. These receptors all come from a human donor with ulcerative colitis or Crohn's disease, or a healthy co-twin of an affected twin (not recorded which).

The rearrangement links TRBV4-1 to TRBJ2-5; TCRdb indicates TRBD2, and absent DNA this call remains unverified. This CDR3 spans 13 amino acids. The germline gives CDR1 MGHRA, CDR2 YSYEKL. The CDR3 region is CASQEGVGETQYF.

The chain joins TRBV7-8 to TRBJ2-2; TCRdb returns TRBD2, unconfirmable since there is no DNA. This CDR3 is built from 16 residues. Germline CDR1 is SGHVS and CDR2 is FQNEAQ. The CDR3 sequence: CASSDRLAGGTGELFF.

This chain connects TRBV5-1 to TRBJ2-2. Germline V CDR1 and CDR2: SGHRS, YFSETQ. This CDR3 is 16 amino acids long. The CDR3 is CASSLVGSVNTGELFF.

The gene calls are TRBV6-6 and TRBJ1-1. The CDR3 sequence is 13 residues long. Germline V gene data show CDR1 as MNHNY and CDR2 as SVGAGI (reference sequence). CDR3 protein: CASTLAENTEAFF.

The chain carries TRBV11-2 and TRBJ2-1. The CDR3 length is 16 residues. Looked up from germline, CDR1 is SGHAT and CDR2 is FQNNGV. This chain's CDR3 is CASSPIRSRSYNEQFF.

V is TRBV20-1 and J is TRBJ1-5. Germline assignment: CDR1 DFQATT and CDR2 SNEGSKA (reference sequence). There are 13 residues in the CDR3. The CDR3 sequence: CSATIKLNQPQHF.

This sequence joins TRBV5-1 and TRBJ2-1. CDR3 size: 15 residues. The germline V gene has CDR1 SGHRS and CDR2 YFSETQ. CDR3 region: CASSLGDDLGNEQFF.

The chain uses TRBV5-1 and TRBJ2-2; the D call of TRBD1 rests on TCRdb alone, since no DNA is present to check it. The CDR3 totals 14 residues. Germline V gene lookup returns CDR1 SGHRS and CDR2 YFSETQ. CDR3 residues: CASSGQLNTGELFF. The full variable domain, its missing parts supplied by reference TRBV5-1 and TRBJ2-2, is KAGVTQTPRYLIKTRGQQVTLSCSPISGHRSVSWYQQTPGQGLQFLFEYFSETQRNKGNFPGRFSGRQFSNSRSEMNVSTLELGDSALYLCASSGQLNTGELFFGEGSRLTVL.

This chain connects TRBV10-3 to TRBJ2-1; with no DNA, the TCRdb D assignment of TRBD1 cannot be verified. Germline CDR1 ENHRY, CDR2 SYGVKD. The CDR3 has 12 residues. This CDR3 is CAIRGPWSEQFF.